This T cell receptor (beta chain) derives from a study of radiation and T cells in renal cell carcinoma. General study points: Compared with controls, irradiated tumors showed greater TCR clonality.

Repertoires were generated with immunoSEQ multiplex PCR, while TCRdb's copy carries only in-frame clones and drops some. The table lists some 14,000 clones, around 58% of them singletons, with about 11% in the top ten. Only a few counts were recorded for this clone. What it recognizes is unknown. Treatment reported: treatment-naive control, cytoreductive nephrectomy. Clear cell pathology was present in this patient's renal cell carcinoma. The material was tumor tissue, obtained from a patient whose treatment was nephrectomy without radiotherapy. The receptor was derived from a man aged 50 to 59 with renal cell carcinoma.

CDR3 bases: TGTGCCAGCAGCAGACAGGGGGCAGGGGAAAAACTGTTTTTT. Encoded protein: CASSRQGAGEKLFF. The chain employs TRBV7-3 and TRBJ1-4, with 10 bases lining up with TRBD1. V shed 5 bases and J 8 bases; nucleotides not matched to a gene: 5. From germline, CDR1 is SGHTA and CDR2 FQGTGA. CDR3 length: 14 amino acids.